The entry that follows covers one T cell receptor beta chain sequence. UMI-labeled 5' RACE TRB cDNA libraries were prepared from the cells. TCRdb derives one entry per CDR3 protein from the 5' RACE reads, leaving out DNA. The sample includes 45,000 to 65,000 distinct CDR3 sequences. The data derive from a study of CXCR3-negative and CXCR3-positive naive CD8 T cells. The CDR3 is 15 amino acids. The chain links TRBV12-3 or TRBV12-4 to TRBJ2-5; the D call from TCRdb, TRBD2, cannot be confirmed without DNA. The sequencing input was memory CD8+ T cells from blood. The source of this sequence is a human donor in good health. Some clones in this sample may be carry-over from other donors' samples. Here the CDR3 reads CASSLGSPKIWAQYF.